This passage covers 9 T cell receptor beta chains from one sample sequenced in a study of CD8+ T cells in alopecia areata. RNA extraction and reverse transcription yielded cDNA as sequencing template. Measured with immunoSEQ multiplex PCR; TCRdb has only the in-frame clones, and not every one. The sample includes over 100,000 clones, 53% seen only once; the top ten take roughly 0.5%. Treatment: oral pan-JAK inhibitor, 5-10 mg twice daily. The material was CD4+ T cells sorted from blood, obtained at week 4, from a patient treated with tofacitinib. Source of these receptors: a human donor with alopecia areata.

The rearrangement joins TRBV29-1 to TRBJ2-7, with 10 bases matching TRBD1. Trimming cost V 2 bases and J 0 bases; bases outside gene matches: 22. The CDR3 consists of 21 residues. Germline lookup yields CDR1 SQVTM and CDR2 ANQGSEA. CDR3 coding DNA: TGCAGCGTTGAAATCCCCCTACGGTGGGGACAGGGGACCCAACACTCCTACGAGCAGTACTTC. Amino acid sequence: CSVEIPLRWGQGTQHSYEQYF.

The chain is built from TRBV2 and TRBJ2-7; D is undetermined. Trimming left V 2 bases short and J 2 bases short, with 7 bases between. The length of the CDR3 is 13 residues. CDR1 and CDR2 (germline): SNHLY, FYNNEI. CDR3: CASSEHGPYEQYF. Written as DNA, the CDR3 is TGTGCCAGCAGTGAACACGGACCCTACGAGCAGTACTTC.

The chain combines TRBV7-9 with TRBJ2-7; D is unresolved. CDR3 size: 13 residues. Germline CDR1 and CDR2: SEHNR and FQNEAQ (reference sequence). V was trimmed by 3 bases and J by 2 bases, leaving 8 bases between them. CDR3 DNA: TGTGCCAGCAGCTTCCACGGTACCTACGAGCAGTACTTC. Translation: CASSFHGTYEQYF.

This clone has only a few counts. The chain joins TRBV7-9 to TRBJ1-1; D possibly corresponds to TRBD1 (6 bases). V lost 5 bases, J lost 1 base, and 14 bases lay in between. The germline gives CDR1 SEHNR, CDR2 FQNEAQ (reference sequence). The CDR3 has 15 residues. The CDR3 coding sequence is TGTGCCAGCAGCCCACACGGGACACCGAACACTGAAGCTTTCTTT. Translating gives CASSPHGTPNTEAFF.

Only a few counts were recorded for this clone. A much larger clone differs from this one at a single base, so this may be a read error. The chain links TRBV28 to TRBJ2-7; D ambiguous. V shed 6 bases and J shed 0 bases, with 6 bases lying between them. Germline V CDR1 and CDR2: MDHEN, SYDVKM. The CDR3 extends over 12 amino acids. The CDR3 spells CASSPSSYEQYF. CDR3 bases: TGTGCCAGCAGCCCCAGCTCCTACGAGCAGTACTTC.

CDR3 in amino acids: CSVEEPLQRNDGYTF. CDR3 nucleotide sequence: TGCAGCGTTGAAGAACCCCTACAGCGGAATGATGGCTACACCTTC. J is TRBJ1-2 and V is TRBV29-1; unclear D gene. The CDR3 length is 15 residues. The ends were cut back, 0 bases at V and 6 bases at J, with 17 bases in the middle. Germline assignment: CDR1 SQVTM and CDR2 ANQGSEA.

The chain combines TRBV2 with TRBJ2-7; D is unclear. The CDR3 has 13 amino acids. In germline, CDR1 is SNHLY, CDR2 FYNNEI. Trimming shortened V by 8 bases and J by 2 bases, and 13 bases separated the two germline ends. CDR3 amino acids: CASGLLQTYEQYF. In nucleotides, the CDR3 is TGTGCCAGCGGGCTTCTCCAAACCTACGAGCAGTACTTC.

The rearrangement uses TRBV5-6 and TRBJ1-2, with no clear D. Germline values: CDR1 SGHDT, CDR2 YYEEEE. The CDR3 totals 11 residues. Trimming shortened V by 3 bases and J by 11 bases, and 11 bases separated the two germline ends. CDR3 DNA sequence: TGTGCCAGCAGCTCCGATCTGAGTTACACCTTC. It specifies CASSSDLSYTF.

In this sample, this clone turned up a few times. V gene TRBV4-1 combines with J gene TRBJ2-3; 10 nucleotides line up with TRBD2. Trimming cost V 1 base and J 11 bases; bases outside gene matches: 15. Germline V CDR1 and CDR2: MGHRA, YSYEKL. This CDR3 is built from 17 residues. The CDR3 protein is CASSQAAGSGRAPRQYF. CDR3 sequence (DNA): TGCGCCAGCAGCCAAGCGGCGGGGAGCGGGAGGGCGCCCAGGCAGTATTTT.